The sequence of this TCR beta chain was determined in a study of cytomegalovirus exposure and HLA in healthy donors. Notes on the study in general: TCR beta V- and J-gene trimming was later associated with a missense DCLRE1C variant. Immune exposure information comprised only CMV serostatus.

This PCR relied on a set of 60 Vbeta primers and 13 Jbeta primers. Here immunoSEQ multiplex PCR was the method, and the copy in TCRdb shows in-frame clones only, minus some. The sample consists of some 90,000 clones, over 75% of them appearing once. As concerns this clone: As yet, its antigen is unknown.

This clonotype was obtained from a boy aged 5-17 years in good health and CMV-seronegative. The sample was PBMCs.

The CDR3 nucleotides read TGTGCCAGCATCCGGGGGAACACTGAAGCTTTCTTT. Amino acids: CASIRGNTEAFF. This rearrangement joins TRBV28 to TRBJ1-1; D is ambiguous. Trimming removed 7 bases from V and 1 base from J, with 7 bases in between. The CDR3 consists of 12 residues. CDR1 is MDHEN, CDR2 SYDVKM, per germline. The full variable domain, its missing parts supplied by reference TRBV28 and TRBJ1-1, is DVKVTQSSRYLVKRTGEKVFLECVQDMDHENMFWYRQDPGLGLRLIYFSYDVKMKEKGDIPEGYSVSREKKERFSLILESASTNQTSMYLCASIRGNTEAFFGQGTRLTVV.